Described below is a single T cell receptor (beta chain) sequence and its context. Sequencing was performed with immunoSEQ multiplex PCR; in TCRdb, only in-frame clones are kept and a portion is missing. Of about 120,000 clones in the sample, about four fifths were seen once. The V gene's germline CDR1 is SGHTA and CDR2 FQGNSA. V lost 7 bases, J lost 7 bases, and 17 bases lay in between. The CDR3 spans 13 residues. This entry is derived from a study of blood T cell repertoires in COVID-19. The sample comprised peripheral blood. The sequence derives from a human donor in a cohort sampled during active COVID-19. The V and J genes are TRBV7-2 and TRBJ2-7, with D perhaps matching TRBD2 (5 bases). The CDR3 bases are TGTGCCAGCACCCTCCGGGGTCCGGGGGAGCAGTACTTC. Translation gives CASTLRGPGEQYF.